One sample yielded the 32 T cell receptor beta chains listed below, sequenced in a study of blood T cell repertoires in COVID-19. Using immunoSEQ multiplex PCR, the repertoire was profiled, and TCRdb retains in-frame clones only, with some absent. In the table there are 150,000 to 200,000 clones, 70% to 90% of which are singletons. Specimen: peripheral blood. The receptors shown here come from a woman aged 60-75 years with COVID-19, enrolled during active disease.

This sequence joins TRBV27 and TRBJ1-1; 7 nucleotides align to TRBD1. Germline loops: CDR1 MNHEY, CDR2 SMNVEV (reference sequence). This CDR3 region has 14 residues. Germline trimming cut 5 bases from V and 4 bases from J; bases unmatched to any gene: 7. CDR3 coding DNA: TGTGCCAGCAGTCCTAGACAGGGTTTCACTGAAGCTTTCTTT. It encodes CASSPRQGFTEAFF.

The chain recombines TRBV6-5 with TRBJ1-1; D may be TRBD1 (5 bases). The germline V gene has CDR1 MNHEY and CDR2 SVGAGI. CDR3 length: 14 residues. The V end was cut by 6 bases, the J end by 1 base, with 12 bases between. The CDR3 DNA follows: TGTGCCAGCAGCCGCGGACAAGCGAACACTGAAGCTTTCTTT. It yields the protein CASSRGQANTEAFF.

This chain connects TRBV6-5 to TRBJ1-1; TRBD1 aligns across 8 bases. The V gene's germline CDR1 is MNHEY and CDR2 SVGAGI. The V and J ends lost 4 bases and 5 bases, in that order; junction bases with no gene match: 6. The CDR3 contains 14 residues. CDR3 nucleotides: TGTGCCAGCAGTTCCCAGGGGGCGAATACTGAAGCTTTCTTT. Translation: CASSSQGANTEAFF.

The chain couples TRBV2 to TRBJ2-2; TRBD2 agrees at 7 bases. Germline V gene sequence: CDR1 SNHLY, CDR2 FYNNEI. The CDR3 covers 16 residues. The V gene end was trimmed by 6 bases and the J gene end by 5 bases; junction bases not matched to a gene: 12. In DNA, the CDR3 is TGTGCCAGCAGCGTTGTTTACGGGGGGTCAACCGGGGAGCTGTTTTTT. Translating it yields CASSVVYGGSTGELFF. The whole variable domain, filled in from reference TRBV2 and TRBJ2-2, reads EPEVTQTPSHQVTQMGQEVILRCVPISNHLYFYWYRQILGQKVEFLVSFYNNEISEKSEIFDDQFSVERPDGSNFTLKIRSTKLEDSAMYFCASSVVYGGSTGELFFGEGSRLTVL.

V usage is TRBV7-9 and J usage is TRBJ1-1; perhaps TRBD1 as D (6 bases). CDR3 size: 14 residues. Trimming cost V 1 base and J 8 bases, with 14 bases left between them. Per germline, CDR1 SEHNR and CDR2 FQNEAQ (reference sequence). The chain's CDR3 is CASSLVGTPGEAFF. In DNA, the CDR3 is TGTGCCAGCAGCTTAGTAGGGACACCGGGAGAAGCTTTCTTT. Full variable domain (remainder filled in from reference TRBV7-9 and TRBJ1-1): DTGVSQNPRHKITKRGQNVTFRCDPISEHNRLYWYRQTLGQGPEFLTYFQNEAQLEKSRLLSDRFSAERPKGSFSTLEIQRTEQGDSAMYLCASSLVGTPGEAFFGQGTRLTVV.

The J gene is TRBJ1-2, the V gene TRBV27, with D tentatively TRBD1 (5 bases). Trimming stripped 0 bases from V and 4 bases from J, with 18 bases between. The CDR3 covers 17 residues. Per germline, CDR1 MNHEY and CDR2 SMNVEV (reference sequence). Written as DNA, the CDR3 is TGTGCCAGCAGTTTATCACCTACAGGATTCCGTACCTATGGCTACACCTTC. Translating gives CASSLSPTGFRTYGYTF.

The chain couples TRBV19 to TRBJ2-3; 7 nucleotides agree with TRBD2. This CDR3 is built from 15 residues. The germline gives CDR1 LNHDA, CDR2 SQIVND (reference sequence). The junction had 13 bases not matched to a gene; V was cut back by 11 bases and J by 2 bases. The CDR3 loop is CAAATFGRPTDTQYF. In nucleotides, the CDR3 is TGTGCCGCTGCCACTTTCGGGAGGCCCACAGATACGCAGTATTTT.

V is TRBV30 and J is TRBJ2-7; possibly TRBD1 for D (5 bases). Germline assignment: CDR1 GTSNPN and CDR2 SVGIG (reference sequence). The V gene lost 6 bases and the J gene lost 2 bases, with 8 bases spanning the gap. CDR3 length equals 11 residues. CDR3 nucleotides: TGTGCCTGTCAAGGGGCCTACGAGCAGTACTTC. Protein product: CACQGAYEQYF.

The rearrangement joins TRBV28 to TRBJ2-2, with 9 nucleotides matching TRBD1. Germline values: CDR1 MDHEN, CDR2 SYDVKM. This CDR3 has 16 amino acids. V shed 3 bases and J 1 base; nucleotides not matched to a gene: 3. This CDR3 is CASSFLGQGNTGELFF. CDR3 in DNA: TGTGCCAGCAGTTTCTTGGGACAGGGGAACACCGGGGAGCTGTTTTTT.

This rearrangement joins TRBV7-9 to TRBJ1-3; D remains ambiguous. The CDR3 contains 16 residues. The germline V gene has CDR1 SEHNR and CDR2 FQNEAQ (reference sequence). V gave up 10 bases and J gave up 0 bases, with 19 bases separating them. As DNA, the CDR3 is TGTGCCACCCGTGGTGGCAGTGCCTCCTCTGGAAACACCATATATTTT. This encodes CATRGGSASSGNTIYF.

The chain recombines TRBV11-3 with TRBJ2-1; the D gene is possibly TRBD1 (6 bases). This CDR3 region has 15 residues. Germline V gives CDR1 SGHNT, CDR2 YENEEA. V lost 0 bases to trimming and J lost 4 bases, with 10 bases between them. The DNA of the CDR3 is TGTGCCAGCAGCTTAGATCCAGGGGTTTACAATGAGCAGTTCTTC. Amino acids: CASSLDPGVYNEQFF.

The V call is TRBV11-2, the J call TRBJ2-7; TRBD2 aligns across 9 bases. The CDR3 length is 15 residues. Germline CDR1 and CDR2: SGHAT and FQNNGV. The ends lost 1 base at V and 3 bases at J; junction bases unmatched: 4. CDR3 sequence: CASSLGSGRSYEQYF. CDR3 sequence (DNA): TGTGCCAGCAGCTTAGGGAGCGGGAGGAGCTACGAGCAGTACTTC.

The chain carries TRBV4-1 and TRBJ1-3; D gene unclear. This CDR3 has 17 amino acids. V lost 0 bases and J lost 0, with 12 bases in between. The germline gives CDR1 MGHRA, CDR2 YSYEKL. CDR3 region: CASSQDIVAPSGNTIYF. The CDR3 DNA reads TGCGCCAGCAGCCAAGACATCGTTGCGCCCTCTGGAAACACCATATATTTT.

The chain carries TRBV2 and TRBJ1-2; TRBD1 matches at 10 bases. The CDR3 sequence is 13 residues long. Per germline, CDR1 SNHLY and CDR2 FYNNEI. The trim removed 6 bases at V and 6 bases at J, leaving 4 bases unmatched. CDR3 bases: TGTGCCAGCAGCCTCGACAGGGGGCATGGCTACACCTTC. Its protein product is CASSLDRGHGYTF.

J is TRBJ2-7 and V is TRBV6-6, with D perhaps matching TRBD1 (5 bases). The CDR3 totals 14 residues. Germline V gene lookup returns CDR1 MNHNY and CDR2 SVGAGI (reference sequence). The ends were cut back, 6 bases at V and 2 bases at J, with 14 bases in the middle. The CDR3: CASRPARVAYEQYF. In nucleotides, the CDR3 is TGTGCCAGCAGACCAGCCAGGGTGGCCTACGAGCAGTACTTC.

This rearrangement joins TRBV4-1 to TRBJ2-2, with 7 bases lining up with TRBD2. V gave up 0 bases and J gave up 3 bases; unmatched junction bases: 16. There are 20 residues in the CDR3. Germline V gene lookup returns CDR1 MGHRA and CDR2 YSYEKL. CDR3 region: CASSQDLFRAAGVHTGELFF. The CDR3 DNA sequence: TGCGCCAGCAGCCAAGATCTCTTTCGGGCGGCGGGGGTCCACACCGGGGAGCTGTTTTTT.

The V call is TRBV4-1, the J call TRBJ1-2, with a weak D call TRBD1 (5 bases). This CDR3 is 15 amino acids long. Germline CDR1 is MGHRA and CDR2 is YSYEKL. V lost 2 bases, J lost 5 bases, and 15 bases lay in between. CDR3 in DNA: TGCGCCAGCAGCCAAACAGGATCTCAGGGTTATGGCTACACCTTC. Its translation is CASSQTGSQGYGYTF.

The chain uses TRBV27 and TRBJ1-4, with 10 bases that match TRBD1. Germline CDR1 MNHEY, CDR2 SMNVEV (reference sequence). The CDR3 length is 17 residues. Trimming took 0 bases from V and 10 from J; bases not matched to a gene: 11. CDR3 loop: CASSLSTGGAMGGKLFF. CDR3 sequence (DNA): TGTGCCAGCAGTTTATCGACAGGGGGCGCGATGGGAGGAAAACTGTTTTTT.

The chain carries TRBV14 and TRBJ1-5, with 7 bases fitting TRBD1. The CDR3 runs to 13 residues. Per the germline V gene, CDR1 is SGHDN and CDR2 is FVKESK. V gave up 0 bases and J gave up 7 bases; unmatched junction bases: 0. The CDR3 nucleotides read TGTGCCAGCAGCCAAGAACAGGGGCAGCCCCAGCATTTT. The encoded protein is CASSQEQGQPQHF.

CDR3 amino acids: CAWSISGPGDTQYF. CDR3 nucleotide sequence: TGTGCCTGGAGTATTAGCGGTCCGGGTGATACGCAGTATTTT. This chain connects TRBV30 to TRBJ2-3; a weak D match, TRBD2 (6 bases). The CDR3 contains 14 residues. V was trimmed by 2 bases and J by 6 bases, leaving 15 bases between them. The germline V gene encodes CDR1 GTSNPN and CDR2 SVGIG (reference sequence).

The CDR3 spells CASSLITGRISEQYF. DNA of the CDR3: TGCGCCAGCAGCTTGATCACAGGGCGGATCTCGGAGCAGTACTTC. The chain combines TRBV5-1 with TRBJ2-7; D is possibly TRBD1 (6 bases). Germline CDR1 and CDR2: SGHRS and YFSETQ. The CDR3 extends over 15 amino acids. V lost 1 base and J lost 7, with 18 bases in between.

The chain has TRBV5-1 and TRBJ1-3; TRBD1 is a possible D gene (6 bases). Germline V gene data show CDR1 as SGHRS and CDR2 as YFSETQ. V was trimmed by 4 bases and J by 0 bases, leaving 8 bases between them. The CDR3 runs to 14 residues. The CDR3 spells CASSLDSSGNTIYF. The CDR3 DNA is TGCGCCAGCAGCCTGGACAGCTCTGGAAACACCATATATTTT.

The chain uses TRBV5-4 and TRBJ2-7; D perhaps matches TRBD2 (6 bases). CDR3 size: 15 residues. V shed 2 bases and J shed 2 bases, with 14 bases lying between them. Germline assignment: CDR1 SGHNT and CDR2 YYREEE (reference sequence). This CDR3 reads CASSLRRGNPYEQYF. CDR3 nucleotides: TGTGCCAGCAGCTTAAGGAGGGGAAATCCCTACGAGCAGTACTTC.

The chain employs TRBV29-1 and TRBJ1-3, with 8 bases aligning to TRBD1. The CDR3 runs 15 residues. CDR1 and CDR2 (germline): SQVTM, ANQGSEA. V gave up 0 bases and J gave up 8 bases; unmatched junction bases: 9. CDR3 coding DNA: TGCAGCGTTGAAGATCGGGCAGGGGGCAGGGACACCATATATTTT. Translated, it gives CSVEDRAGGRDTIYF.

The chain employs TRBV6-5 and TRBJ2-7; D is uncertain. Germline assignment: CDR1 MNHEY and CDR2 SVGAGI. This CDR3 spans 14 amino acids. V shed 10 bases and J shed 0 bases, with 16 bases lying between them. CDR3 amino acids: CATSLARHSYEQYF. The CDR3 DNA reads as TGTGCCACCAGCCTGGCCCGCCACTCCTACGAGCAGTACTTC.

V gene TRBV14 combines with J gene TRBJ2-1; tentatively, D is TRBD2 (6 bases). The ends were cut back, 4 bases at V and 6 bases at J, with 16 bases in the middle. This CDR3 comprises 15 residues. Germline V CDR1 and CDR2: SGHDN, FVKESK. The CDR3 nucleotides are TGTGCCAGCAGCCCTACCCGACTAGTCGGCAATGAGCAGTTCTTC. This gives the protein CASSPTRLVGNEQFF.

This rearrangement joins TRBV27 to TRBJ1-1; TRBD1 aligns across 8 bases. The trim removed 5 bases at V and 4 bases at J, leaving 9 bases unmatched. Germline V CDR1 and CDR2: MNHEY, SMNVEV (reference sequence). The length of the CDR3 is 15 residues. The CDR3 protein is CASSEGQAKATEAFF. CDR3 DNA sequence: TGTGCCAGCAGTGAGGGACAGGCGAAAGCCACTGAAGCTTTCTTT.

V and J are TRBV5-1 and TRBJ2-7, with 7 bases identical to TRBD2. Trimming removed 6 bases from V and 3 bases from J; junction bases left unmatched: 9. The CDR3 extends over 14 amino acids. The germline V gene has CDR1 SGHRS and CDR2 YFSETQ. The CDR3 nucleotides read TGCGCCAGCAAGATCCTAGCGGTAAACTACGAGCAGTACTTC. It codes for CASKILAVNYEQYF.

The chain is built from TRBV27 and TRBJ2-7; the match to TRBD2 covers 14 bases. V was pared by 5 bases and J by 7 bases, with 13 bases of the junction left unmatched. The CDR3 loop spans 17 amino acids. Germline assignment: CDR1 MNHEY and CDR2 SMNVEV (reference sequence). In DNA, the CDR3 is TGTGCCAGCAGTCGCGACCCGGGACTAGCGGGAGAGAGTGAGCAGTACTTC. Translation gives CASSRDPGLAGESEQYF.

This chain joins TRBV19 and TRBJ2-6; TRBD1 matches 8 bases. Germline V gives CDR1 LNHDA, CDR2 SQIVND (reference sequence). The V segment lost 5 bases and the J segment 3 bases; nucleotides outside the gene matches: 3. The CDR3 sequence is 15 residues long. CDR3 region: CASSVTGDGANVLTF. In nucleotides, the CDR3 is TGTGCCAGTAGTGTGACAGGGGATGGGGCCAACGTCCTGACTTTC.

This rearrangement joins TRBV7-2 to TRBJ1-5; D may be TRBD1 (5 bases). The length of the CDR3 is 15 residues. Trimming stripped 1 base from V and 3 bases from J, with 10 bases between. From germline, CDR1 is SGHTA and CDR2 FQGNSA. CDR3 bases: TGTGCCAGCAGCTTAGTCACGGACAACAATCAGCCCCAGCATTTT. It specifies CASSLVTDNNQPQHF.

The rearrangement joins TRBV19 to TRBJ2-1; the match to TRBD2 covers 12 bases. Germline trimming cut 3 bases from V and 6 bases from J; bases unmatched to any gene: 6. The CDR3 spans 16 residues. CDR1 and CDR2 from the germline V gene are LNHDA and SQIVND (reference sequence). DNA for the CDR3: TGTGCCAGTAGTATGTGGCTAGCGGGAGGGGCCAATGAGCAGTTCTTC. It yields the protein CASSMWLAGGANEQFF.